This TCR beta chain was sequenced for a study of blood T cell repertoires in COVID-19. Study at large: Whether acute or convalescent, the COVID-19 samples came from the United States, Italy and Spain. The cDNA or gDNA used as material had been derived from T cells, B-cell-depleted T cells, or PBMCs.

Original methodology: Estimation of nucleated cell counts was performed using reference gene primer amplification. The table came from immunoSEQ multiplex PCR; TCRdb's copy has only in-frame clones and leaves some out. V and J calls and clone size are copied from that table; D and trimming were computed from the DNA. There are fewer than 300,000 clones in the sample; 82% occur only once, and roughly 3% lies in the top ten. The CDR3 sequence is 13 residues long. From germline, CDR1 is SGHTA and CDR2 FQGNSA. Trimming stripped 4 bases from V and 4 bases from J, with 11 bases between. Sequencing was performed on peripheral blood. This TCR was recovered from a woman aged 18-29 years with acute or convalescent COVID-19. V and J are TRBV7-2 and TRBJ2-7; no clear D. The CDR3 DNA is TGTGCCAGCAGCTCCGCCCAGTTATACGAGCAGTACTTC. Translated: CASSSAQLYEQYF.